The 14 T cell receptor beta chains below come from one sample, sequenced in a study of CD8 T cells in ankylosing spondylitis (dated by TCRdb to 2016 to 2017). The library was built by means of 5' RACE. Sequencing took place on an Illumina HiSeq 2500. TCRdb passed the public sequencing reads through fastp at Q25 and MiXCR, retaining productive beta sequences. Identical CDR3 protein sequences are pooled into one entry, listed with their most common genes and DNA. The sample table shows approximately 350,000 distinct CDR3 sequences, and 20% to 25% are seen once. The ten biggest clones cover about an eighth of the sample. Sequenced sample: blood, either unsorted or a sorted T cell fraction (not recorded which). These receptors all stem from a male donor with ankylosing spondylitis or in good health (not recorded which).

The chain uses TRBV7-9 and TRBJ1-1; TRBD1 aligns across 12 bases. The germline V gene has CDR1 SEHNR and CDR2 FQNEAQ (reference sequence). The CDR3 spans 16 residues. The ends lost 6 bases at V and 0 bases at J; junction bases unmatched: 5. This chain's CDR3 is CASRTGTGGMNTEAFF. CDR3 nucleotides: TGTGCCAGCAGAACCGGGACAGGGGGCATGAACACTGAAGCTTTCTTT.

This clonotype was detected ten times or more. The chain joins TRBV16 to TRBJ2-7; D possibly corresponds to TRBD1 (6 bases). The CDR3 contains 14 residues. V was clipped by 1 base and J by 5 bases, with 12 bases between them. Germline values: CDR1 KGHSY, CDR2 FQNENV. The CDR3 spells CASSQYPGQHEQYF. In DNA, the CDR3 is TGTGCCAGCAGCCAATATCCCGGACAGCACGAGCAGTACTTC.

The CDR3 sequence: CSAPQLAGGLYEQYF. CDR3 nucleotide sequence: TGCAGTGCTCCCCAACTAGCGGGGGGACTCTACGAGCAGTACTTC. The chain is built from TRBV20-1 and TRBJ2-7; TRBD2 agrees at 12 bases. V shed 5 bases and J 3 bases; nucleotides not matched to a gene: 8. Germline-derived CDR1 and CDR2 are DFQATT and SNEGSKA (reference sequence). The CDR3 covers 15 residues.

The chain links TRBV29-1 to TRBJ2-2; 13 nucleotides align to TRBD2. Unmatched junction bases numbered 25, after V lost 7 bases and J lost 5 bases. CDR3 size: 21 residues. Germline V gene sequence: CDR1 SQVTM, CDR2 ANQGSEA. DNA for the CDR3: TGCAGCGATTCAAGACCCCCTACTAGCGGGGGGGCCGTGGTTGGTACCGGGGAGCTGTTTTTT. Translating gives CSDSRPPTSGGAVVGTGELFF.

J is TRBJ1-2 and V is TRBV5-1; 9 bases match TRBD1. Germline assignment: CDR1 SGHRS and CDR2 YFSETQ. The V gene end was trimmed by 0 bases and the J gene end by 6 bases; junction bases not matched to a gene: 9. This CDR3 comprises 16 residues. This CDR3 is CASSLGTGGVFDGYTF. CDR3 coding DNA: TGCGCCAGCAGCTTGGGTACAGGGGGCGTCTTCGATGGCTACACCTTC.

The chain links TRBV7-9 to TRBJ1-3, with TRBD1 as a possible D gene (6 bases). Trimming stripped 5 bases from V and 2 bases from J, with 10 bases between. From germline, CDR1 is SEHNR and CDR2 FQNEAQ (reference sequence). The CDR3 runs to 14 residues. CDR3 residues: CASSLQGTGNTIYF. Here the CDR3 DNA reads TGTGCCAGCAGCCTACAGGGTACTGGAAACACCATATATTTT. Variable domain in full (rest from reference TRBV7-9 and TRBJ1-3): DTGVSQNPRHKITKRGQNVTFRCDPISEHNRLYWYRQTLGQGPEFLTYFQNEAQLEKSRLLSDRFSAERPKGSFSTLEIQRTEQGDSAMYLCASSLQGTGNTIYFGEGSWLTVV.

V and J are TRBV29-1 and TRBJ2-6, with a tentative D call TRBD2 (6 bases). The CDR3 totals 15 residues. The germline V and J ends were trimmed by 7 bases and 0 bases, with 13 bases remaining between them. CDR1 is SQVTM and CDR2 is ANQGSEA in the germline V gene. The CDR3 protein is CSAREPFSGANVLTF. The CDR3 coding sequence is TGCAGCGCCCGGGAGCCCTTCTCTGGGGCCAACGTCCTGACTTTC.

The chain uses TRBV30 and TRBJ2-7; unclear D gene. V dropped 1 base and J dropped 1 base, with 2 bases sitting between them. Germline CDR1 GTSNPN, CDR2 SVGIG (reference sequence). The CDR3 is 11 amino acids. The chain's CDR3 is CAWSASYEQYF. CDR3 nucleotides: TGTGCCTGGAGTGCGTCCTACGAGCAGTACTTC.

V is TRBV4-1 and J is TRBJ2-3; 11 positions match TRBD2. This CDR3 has 17 residues. Germline V gene data show CDR1 as MGHRA and CDR2 as YSYEKL. V gave up 1 base and J gave up 4 bases; unmatched junction bases: 7. The CDR3 is CASSQGDLAGGADTQYF. The CDR3 DNA reads as TGCGCCAGCAGCCAAGGGGATTTAGCGGGGGGGGCAGATACGCAGTATTTT.

In this sample, this clonotype turned up a few times. The chain's CDR3 is CASSVPEGAGEQFF. CDR3 DNA: TGTGCCAGCAGTGTCCCCGAGGGGGCGGGGGAGCAGTTCTTC. The chain has TRBV27 and TRBJ2-1, with D maybe TRBD1 (7 bases). CDR1 and CDR2 (germline): MNHEY, SMNVEV (reference sequence). V was pared by 5 bases and J by 10 bases, with 18 bases between. The length of the CDR3 is 14 residues.

The J gene is TRBJ1-1, the V gene TRBV9; D might be TRBD1 (5 bases). CDR3 length: 13 amino acids. Trimming stripped 1 base from V and 8 bases from J, with 12 bases between. Germline loops: CDR1 SGDLS, CDR2 YYNGEE. The CDR3 DNA is TGTGCCAGCAGCGTAACCGGGACGGAGGAAGCTTTCTTT. This encodes CASSVTGTEEAFF. The full variable domain, its missing parts supplied by reference TRBV9 and TRBJ1-1, is DSGVTQTPKHLITATGQRVTLRCSPRSGDLSVYWYQQSLDQGLQFLIQYYNGEERAKGNILERFSAQQFPDLHSELNLSSLELGDSALYFCASSVTGTEEAFFGQGTRLTVV.

This chain joins TRBV12-3 or TRBV12-4 and TRBJ2-1; a possible D gene is TRBD2 (6 bases). V was pared by 7 bases and J by 0 bases, with 10 bases between. The length of the CDR3 is 14 residues. CDR3 DNA: TGTGCCAGCACCACCGGGAGCTCCTACAATGAGCAGTTCTTC. This encodes CASTTGSSYNEQFF.

This clonotype was detected a few times. CDR3 protein: CSVEGVGSRYEQYF. In DNA, the CDR3 is TGCAGCGTTGAAGGGGTAGGGAGCCGGTACGAGCAGTACTTC. The genes are TRBV29-1 and TRBJ2-7, with D possibly being TRBD2 (5 bases). Between the trimmed V and J ends, which lost 1 base and 4 bases, there was a span of 14 bases. The CDR3 consists of 14 residues. Germline V CDR1 and CDR2: SQVTM, ANQGSEA.

This clonotype was seen a handful of times. J is TRBJ2-1 and V is TRBV7-2; 10 bases agree with TRBD2. V shed 5 bases and J 3 bases; nucleotides not matched to a gene: 4. Germline CDR1 and CDR2: SGHTA and FQGNSA. The CDR3 has 15 amino acids. The CDR3: CASSNLAGVYNEQFF. CDR3 nucleotide sequence: TGTGCCAGCAGCAACCTAGCGGGGGTCTACAATGAGCAGTTCTTC.